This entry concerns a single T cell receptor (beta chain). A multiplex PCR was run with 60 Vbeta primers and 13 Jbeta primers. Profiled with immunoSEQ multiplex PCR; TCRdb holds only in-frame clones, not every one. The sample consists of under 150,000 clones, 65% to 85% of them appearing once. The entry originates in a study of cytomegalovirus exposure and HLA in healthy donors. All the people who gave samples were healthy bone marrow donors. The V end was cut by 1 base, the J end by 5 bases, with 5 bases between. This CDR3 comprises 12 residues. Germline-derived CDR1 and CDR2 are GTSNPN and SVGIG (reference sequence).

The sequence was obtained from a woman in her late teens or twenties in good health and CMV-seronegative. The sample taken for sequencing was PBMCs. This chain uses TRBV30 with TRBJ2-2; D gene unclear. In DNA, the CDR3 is TGTGCCTGGAGTGAAGCGACCGGGGAGCTGTTTTTT. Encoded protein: CAWSEATGELFF.